The T cell receptor beta chain under discussion was sequenced for a study of T cell responses to AZD1222 COVID-19 vaccine. Points from the study as a whole: Breadth and depth of Spike-specific TCRs rose after two AZD1222 doses.

Libraries were prepared by immunoSEQ multiplex PCR; TCRdb keeps only in-frame clonotypes and omits some of them. The sample yields 100,000 to 150,000 clones, roughly 91% seen once. The CDR3 has 15 residues. CDR1 and CDR2 (germline): SGDLS, YYNGEE. With 0 bases clipped from V and 0 bases from J, the junction kept 3 bases outside the gene matches. On this clone itself: Its antigen is not identified.

This material consisted of peripheral blood, taken 28 days after the second AZD1222 dose. V usage is TRBV9 and J usage is TRBJ2-7; 7 bases align to TRBD1. This receptor was identified in an adult who received the AZD1222 COVID-19 vaccine. DNA of the CDR3: TGTGCCAGCAGCGTAGAGGGGACAGACTCCTACGAGCAGTACTTC. It encodes CASSVEGTDSYEQYF.